This TCR beta chain was documented in a study of blood T cell repertoires in COVID-19. V gave up 6 bases and J gave up 6 bases; unmatched junction bases: 9. The CDR3 has 15 residues. Germline V gene sequence: CDR1 MNHEY, CDR2 SVGAGI. Some clones are missing from TCRdb's copy, which holds only in-frame ones; the method was immunoSEQ multiplex PCR. The data show about 200,000 clones, more than 70% seen once. The chain combines TRBV6-5 with TRBJ2-7; 12 bases fit TRBD1. The sequence was obtained from a man aged 40-49 years with acute COVID-19. The sample taken for sequencing was PBMCs or T cells enriched from blood (not recorded which). In nucleotides, the CDR3 is TGTGCCAGCAGCTACCAGGGACAGGGGGCGGCCGAGCAGTACTTC. Amino acids: CASSYQGQGAAEQYF.